This T cell receptor (beta chain) was captured by sequencing in a study of T cell clonotyping in hematopoietic cell transplantation. The method was immunoSEQ multiplex PCR; TCRdb's version includes in-frame clones alone and lacks a portion of them. This table holds more than 11,000 clones, 95% to 98% found once. As to this clone: Its antigen is still unknown.

Germline values: CDR1 SGDLS, CDR2 YYNGEE. Trimming pared 3 bases from V and 6 bases from J, leaving 8 bases between. This CDR3 region has 12 residues. Recipients were bled about 28 days pretransplant and at posttransplant days 30, 100, 180. Findings and limits, study-wide: After transplant, recipient diversity fell while pathologically expanded clonotypes grew through day 180. Broader posttransplant TCR repertoire diversity was predicted by graft donor and pretransplant recipient Inverse Simpson Index values.

The TCR sequence derives from a female patient aged 50-60 years who had an allogeneic stem cell transplant from an unrelated donor, so T cells may come from the graft donor. Some clones in this sample may be carry-over from other donors' samples. V gene TRBV9 combines with J gene TRBJ2-3, with D unclear. Sequenced material: peripheral blood mononuclear cells, taken 30 days after allogeneic stem cell transplant. The CDR3 nucleotides read TGTGCCAGCAGCGGATTCAGGGATACGCAGTATTTT. It specifies CASSGFRDTQYF.